This T cell receptor (beta chain) was captured in a study of blood T cell repertoires in COVID-19. Study background: Sources were T cells, B-cell-depleted T cells, or PBMCs; the material itself was cDNA or gDNA.

Using immunoSEQ multiplex PCR, the repertoire was profiled, and TCRdb retains in-frame clones only, with some absent. The sample shows some 83,000 clones, 86% of them seen only once. The CDR3 loop spans 15 amino acids. The germline CDR1 and CDR2 sequences are SGHRS and YFSETQ. V was pared by 4 bases and J by 4 bases, with 8 bases of the junction left unmatched. The clonotype comes from a man in his fifties or sixties with active COVID-19. Source material: peripheral blood. The rearrangement uses TRBV5-1 and TRBJ1-1, with 9 bases matching TRBD1. In DNA form, the CDR3 reads TGCGCCAGCAGCCAACCACAGGGGGCGGTCACTGAAGCTTTCTTT. The encoded protein is CASSQPQGAVTEAFF.